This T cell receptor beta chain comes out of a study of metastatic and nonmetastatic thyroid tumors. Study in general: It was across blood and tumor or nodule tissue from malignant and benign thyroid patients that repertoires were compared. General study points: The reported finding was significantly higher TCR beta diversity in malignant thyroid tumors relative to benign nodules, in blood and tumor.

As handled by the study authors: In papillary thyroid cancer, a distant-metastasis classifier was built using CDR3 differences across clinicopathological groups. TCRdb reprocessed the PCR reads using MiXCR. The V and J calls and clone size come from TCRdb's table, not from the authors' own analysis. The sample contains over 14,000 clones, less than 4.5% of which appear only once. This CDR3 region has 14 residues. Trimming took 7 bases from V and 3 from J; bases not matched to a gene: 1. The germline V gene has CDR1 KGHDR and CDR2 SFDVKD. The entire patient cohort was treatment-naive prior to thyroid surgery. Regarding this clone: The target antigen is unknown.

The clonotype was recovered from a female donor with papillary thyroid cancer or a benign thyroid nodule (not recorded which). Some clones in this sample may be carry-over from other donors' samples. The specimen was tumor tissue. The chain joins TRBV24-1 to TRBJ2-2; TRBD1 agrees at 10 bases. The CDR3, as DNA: TGTGCCACCAGGACAGGGGGCGACACCGGGGAGCTGTTTTTT. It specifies CATRTGGDTGELFF.